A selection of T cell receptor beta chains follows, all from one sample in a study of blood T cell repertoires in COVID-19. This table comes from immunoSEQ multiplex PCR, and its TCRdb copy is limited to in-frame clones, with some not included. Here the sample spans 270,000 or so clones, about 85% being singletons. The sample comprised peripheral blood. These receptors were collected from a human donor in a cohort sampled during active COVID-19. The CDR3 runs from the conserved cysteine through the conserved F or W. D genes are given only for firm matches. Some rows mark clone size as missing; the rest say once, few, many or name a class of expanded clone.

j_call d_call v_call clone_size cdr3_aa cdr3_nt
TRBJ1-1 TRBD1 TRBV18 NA CASSPGQGAAEAFF TGTGCCAGCTCACCCGGACAGGGGGCTGCTGAAGCTTTCTTT
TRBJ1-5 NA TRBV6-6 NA CASSYRKEGRPQHF TGTGCCAGCAGTTACCGAAAGGAGGGTAGGCCCCAGCATTTT
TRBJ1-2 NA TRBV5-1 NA CASTLGQASYGYTF TGCGCCAGCACCCTGGGGCAGGCGAGTTATGGCTACACCTTC
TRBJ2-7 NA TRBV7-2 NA CASSLGRAGGAYEQYF TGTGCCAGCAGCTTAGGAAGAGCGGGCGGCGCTTACGAGCAGTACTTC
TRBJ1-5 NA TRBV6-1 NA CASSELEDSLYSNQPQHF TGTGCCAGCAGTGAACTCGAGGACAGCCTTTATAGCAATCAGCCCCAGCATTTT
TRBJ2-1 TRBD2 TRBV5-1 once CASSSTSGLYNEQFF TGCGCCAGCAGCAGTACTAGCGGCCTATACAATGAGCAGTTCTTC
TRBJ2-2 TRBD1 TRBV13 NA CASSSRTGESTGELFF TGTGCCAGCAGCTCCAGGACAGGGGAGAGCACCGGGGAGCTGTTTTTT
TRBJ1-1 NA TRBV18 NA CASSYDVMTAVTQAFF TGTGCCAGCTCTTATGACGTGATGACGGCGGTTACCCAAGCTTTCTTT
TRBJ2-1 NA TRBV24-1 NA CATSDFGSEQFF TGTGCCACCAGTGATTTCGGGAGTGAGCAGTTCTTC
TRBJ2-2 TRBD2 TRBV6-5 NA CASSPGGSLTGELFF TGTGCCAGCAGTCCGGGGGGGAGTTTAACCGGGGAGCTGTTTTTT
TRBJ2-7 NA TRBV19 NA CASQSDSSYEQYF TGTGCCAGCCAGTCCGACAGCTCCTACGAGCAGTACTTC
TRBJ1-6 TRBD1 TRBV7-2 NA CASSLSRDRFFGSPLHF TGTGCCAGCAGCTTGTCCCGGGACAGGTTCTTTGGTTCACCCCTCCACTTT
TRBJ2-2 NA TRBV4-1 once CASSHGSSWGLTGELFF TGCGCCAGCAGCCATGGTTCTAGTTGGGGGCTCACCGGGGAGCTGTTTTTT
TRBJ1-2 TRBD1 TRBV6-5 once CASSPTYRGSNGYTF TGTGCCAGCAGTCCGACCTACAGGGGTTCTAATGGCTACACCTTC
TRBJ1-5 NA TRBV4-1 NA CASSQDLRQPQHF TGCGCCAGCAGCCAAGATCTACGTCAGCCCCAGCATTTT
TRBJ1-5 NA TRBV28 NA CASSLRELNQPQHF TGTGCCAGCAGTTTACGGGAGCTCAATCAGCCCCAGCATTTT
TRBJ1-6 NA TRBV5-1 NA CASSALNSPLHF TGCGCCAGCAGCGCGCTAAATTCACCCCTCCACTTT
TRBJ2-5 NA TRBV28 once CASSFSGVETQYF TGTGCCAGCAGTTTTTCAGGGGTAGAGACCCAGTACTTC
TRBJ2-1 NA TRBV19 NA CASSIGGVAEVGEQFF TGTGCCAGTAGTATAGGCGGAGTAGCAGAGGTAGGTGAGCAGTTCTTC
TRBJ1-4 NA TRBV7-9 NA CASRRDLTALNEKLFF TGTGCCAGCAGGCGTGACCTGACAGCGCTTAATGAAAAACTGTTTTTT
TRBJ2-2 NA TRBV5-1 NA CASSFIVGGGTGELFF TGCGCCAGCAGCTTCATTGTGGGGGGAGGAACCGGGGAGCTGTTTTTT
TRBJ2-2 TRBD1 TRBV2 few CASSGTGAVGELFF TGTGCCAGCTCGGGGACAGGGGCGGTCGGGGAGCTGTTTTTT
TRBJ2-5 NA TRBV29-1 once CSVGEETQYF TGCAGCGTGGGAGAAGAGACCCAGTACTTC
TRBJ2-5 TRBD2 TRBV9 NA CASSPGLAGLASQETQYF TGTGCCAGCAGCCCAGGACTAGCGGGATTGGCTTCCCAAGAGACCCAGTACTTC
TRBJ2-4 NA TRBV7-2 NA CATGSFAKNIQYF TGTGCCACGGGGAGCTTTGCCAAAAACATTCAGTACTTC
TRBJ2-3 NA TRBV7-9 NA CASSFRTLADTQYF TGTGCCAGCAGCTTCCGGACTCTAGCGGATACGCAGTATTTT
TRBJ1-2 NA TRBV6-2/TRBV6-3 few CASSELVSGYGYTF TGTGCCAGCAGCGAGTTAGTGTCCGGCTATGGCTACACCTTC
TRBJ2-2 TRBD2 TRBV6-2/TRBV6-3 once CASSYQGLAGTGELFF TGTGCCAGCAGTTACCAGGGACTAGCGGGCACCGGGGAGCTGTTTTTT